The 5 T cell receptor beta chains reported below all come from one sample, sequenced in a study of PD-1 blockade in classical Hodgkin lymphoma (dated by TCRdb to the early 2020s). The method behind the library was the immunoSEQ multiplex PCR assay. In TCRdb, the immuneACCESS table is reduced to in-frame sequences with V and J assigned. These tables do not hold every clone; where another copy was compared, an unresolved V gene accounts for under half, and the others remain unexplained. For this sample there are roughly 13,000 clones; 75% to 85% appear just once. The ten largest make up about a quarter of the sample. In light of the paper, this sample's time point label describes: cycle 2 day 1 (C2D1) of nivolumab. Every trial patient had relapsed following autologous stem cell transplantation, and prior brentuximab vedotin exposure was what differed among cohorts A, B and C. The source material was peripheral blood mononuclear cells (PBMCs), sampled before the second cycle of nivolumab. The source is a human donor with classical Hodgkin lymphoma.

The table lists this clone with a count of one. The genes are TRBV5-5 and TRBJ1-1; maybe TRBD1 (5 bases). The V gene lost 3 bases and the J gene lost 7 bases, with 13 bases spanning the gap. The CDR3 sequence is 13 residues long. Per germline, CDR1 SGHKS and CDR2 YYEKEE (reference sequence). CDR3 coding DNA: TGTGCCAGCAGCTCGGACGGGGCACTTGAAGCTTTCTTT. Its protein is CASSSDGALEAFF.

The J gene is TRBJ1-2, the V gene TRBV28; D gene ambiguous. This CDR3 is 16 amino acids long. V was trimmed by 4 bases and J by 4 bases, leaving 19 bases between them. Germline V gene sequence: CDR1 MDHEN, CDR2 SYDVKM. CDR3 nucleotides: TGTGCCAGCAGTTCCCTTCTAAATACCGGAACCTATGGCTACACCTTC. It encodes CASSSLLNTGTYGYTF.

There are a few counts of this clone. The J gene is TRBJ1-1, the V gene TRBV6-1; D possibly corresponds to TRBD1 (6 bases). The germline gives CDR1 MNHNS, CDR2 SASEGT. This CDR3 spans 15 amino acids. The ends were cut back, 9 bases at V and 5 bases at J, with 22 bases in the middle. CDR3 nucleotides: TGTGCCAGTGATTCTGGGGGCGCCCCGAGGACTGAAGCTTTCTTT. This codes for CASDSGGAPRTEAFF.

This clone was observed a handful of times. The CDR3 bases are TGTGCCAGCAGCTTGGGGGTCCGGGACAAGTGGTACAATCAGCCCCAGCATTTT. Protein: CASSLGVRDKWYNQPQHF. The chain couples TRBV5-8 to TRBJ1-5, with D possibly matching TRBD1 (6 bases). Trimming stripped 0 bases from V and 3 bases from J, with 19 bases between. CDR1 is SGHTS, CDR2 YDEGEE, per germline. This CDR3 contains 18 residues.

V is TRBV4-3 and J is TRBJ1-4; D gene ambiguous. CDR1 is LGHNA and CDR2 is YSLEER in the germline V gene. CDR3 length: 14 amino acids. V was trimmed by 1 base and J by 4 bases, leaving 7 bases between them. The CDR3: CASSQGGRNEKLFF. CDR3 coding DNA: TGCGCCAGCAGCCAAGGGGGTCGTAATGAAAAACTGTTTTTT.